The sequence of this TCR beta chain was determined in a study of blood T cell repertoires in COVID-19. In the study's own analysis: Amplification of reference gene primers was used by the study to estimate nucleated cell counts. Profiling relied on immunoSEQ multiplex PCR, and the TCRdb table lists in-frame clones only, not all of them. V and J calls and clone size follow that table, whereas D and trimming were derived from the DNA. The profile shows some 22,000 clones, around 94% of them singletons. Trimming stripped 6 bases from V and 1 base from J, with 5 bases between. The CDR3 extends over 12 amino acids. Germline V gene sequence: CDR1 SEHNR, CDR2 FQNEAQ (reference sequence).

The source material was peripheral blood. The chain links TRBV7-9 to TRBJ2-3; D gene ambiguous. This TCR came from a woman aged 50 to 60 with active COVID-19. CDR3 sequence (DNA): TGTGCCAGCAGGTCGGGCACAGATACGCAGTATTTT. The encoded protein is CASRSGTDTQYF.